These T cell receptor beta chains were read from a single sample in a study of follicular helper T cells after annual influenza vaccination. Clones were sequenced by immunoSEQ multiplex PCR, and TCRdb holds only the in-frame ones, with some missing. In the table there are about 9,600 clones, about 80% of which are singletons. The starting material was CXCR5- memory CD4+ T cells sorted from blood, obtained 7 days after influenza vaccination. The source is an adult who received the influenza vaccine. Both conserved end residues are part of each CDR3. Fields, in order: D gene, CDR3 length, V gene, J gene, clone size, CDR3 protein, CDR3 DNA. The D gene is left open where the match is weak. For some rows the clone size is stated as once, few or many, or as a class when expanded; others skip it.

>-|14|TRBV18|TRBJ1-4|-
CASSHEATNEKLFF
TGTGCCAGCTCACATGAGGCAACTAATGAAAAACTGTTTTTT
>TRBD2|15|TRBV19|TRBJ2-1|-
CASSGTSGSYNEQFF
TGTGCCAGTAGTGGAACTAGCGGCTCCTACAATGAGCAGTTCTTC
>-|18|TRBV7-8|TRBJ1-5|-
CASSRGAPGAAGGQPQHF
TGTGCCAGCAGCCGGGGTGCTCCGGGCGCCGCGGGTGGGCAGCCCCAGCATTTT
>-|15|TRBV30|TRBJ1-4|-
CAWSATGIRNEKLFF
TGTGCCTGGAGCGCCACAGGGATAAGAAATGAAAAACTGTTTTTT
>TRBD1|17|TRBV27|TRBJ2-6|once
CASSPQGAYSGANVLTF
TGTGCCAGCAGTCCCCAGGGGGCGTACTCTGGGGCCAACGTCCTGACTTTC
>TRBD2|14|TRBV30|TRBJ2-3|-
CAWSNPRGGDTQYF
TGTGCCTGGAGCAATCCCCGGGGAGGGGATACGCAGTATTTT
>TRBD1|15|TRBV19|TRBJ1-1|-
CASRRPTGNLKVAFF
TGTGCCAGTAGGCGCCCGACAGGGAATCTAAAGGTAGCTTTCTTT
>-|17|TRBV18|TRBJ2-5|-
CASSPGGASDLQETQYF
TGTGCCAGCTCACCAGGAGGGGCGTCCGACCTCCAAGAGACCCAGTACTTC
>TRBD1|16|TRBV6-5|TRBJ2-2|-
CASSYRRTGNTGELFF
TGTGCCAGCAGTTACCGACGGACAGGGAACACCGGGGAGCTGTTTTTT
>TRBD2|17|TRBV4-2|TRBJ2-3|-
CASSYSGRPGTGDTQYF
TGTGCCAGCAGCTACAGCGGGAGGCCGGGGACCGGAGATACGCAGTATTTT
>-|11|TRBV14|TRBJ2-7|-
CASSHSGGQYF
TGTGCCAGCAGCCATTCTGGGGGTCAGTACTTC